These 24 T cell receptor beta chains share one sample of origin, sequenced in a study of PD-L1 blockade in urothelial cancer. Here immunoSEQ multiplex PCR was the method, and the copy in TCRdb shows in-frame clones only, minus some. The data hold 100,000 to 150,000 clones, with roughly 88% observed a single time. Time point given: peripheral blood 6 weeks after treatment start. The material was PBMCs, obtained around atezolizumab (anti-PD-L1) treatment. The receptors were gathered from a man between 50 and 59 years old with urothelial cancer.

This rearrangement joins TRBV11-2 to TRBJ2-7; D unresolved. Germline CDR1 SGHAT, CDR2 FQNNGV. Deletions cut 3 bases from V and 3 bases from J, with 9 bases between. The CDR3 consists of 13 residues. This chain's CDR3 is CASSFSRSYEQYF. DNA of the CDR3: TGTGCCAGCAGCTTCTCACGGAGCTACGAGCAGTACTTC. The full variable domain, rest sourced from reference TRBV11-2 and TRBJ2-7, is EAGVAQSPRYKIIEKRQSVAFWCNPISGHATLYWYQQILGQGPKLLIQFQNNGVVDDSQLPKDRFSAERLKGVDSTLKIQPAKLEDSAVYLCASSFSRSYEQYFGPGTRLTVT.

The V gene is TRBV5-1, the J gene TRBJ2-5, with 9 bases identical to TRBD2. Germline loops: CDR1 SGHRS, CDR2 YFSETQ. The CDR3 runs to 16 residues. Losses at the gene ends were 0 bases for V and 5 bases for J; bases not matched to a gene: 8. Here the CDR3 reads CASSLADSGSFETQYF. The CDR3 DNA follows: TGCGCCAGCAGCTTGGCGGATAGCGGGAGTTTTGAGACCCAGTACTTC. Using reference TRBV5-1 and TRBJ2-5 for the parts outside the CDR3, the full variable domain is KAGVTQTPRYLIKTRGQQVTLSCSPISGHRSVSWYQQTPGQGLQFLFEYFSETQRNKGNFPGRFSGRQFSNSRSEMNVSTLELGDSALYLCASSLADSGSFETQYFGPGTRLLVL.

This chain links TRBV7-3 with TRBJ1-1; D remains unclear. Trimming left V 8 bases short and J 8 bases short, with 15 bases between. This CDR3 has 12 residues. The germline V gene has CDR1 SGHTA and CDR2 FQGTGA. CDR3 DNA: TGTGCCAGCTCTGAGGCGGGGATGGAAGCTTTCTTT. This codes for CASSEAGMEAFF.

The CDR3 sequence is CASRSSGIADTQYF. DNA of the CDR3: TGCGCCAGCAGATCTAGCGGGATCGCAGATACGCAGTATTTT. The V and J genes are TRBV10-2 and TRBJ2-3, with 9 nucleotides matching TRBD2. The CDR3 runs 14 residues. V was clipped by 6 bases and J by 4 bases; unmatched bases: 5. Germline V gene data show CDR1 as WSHSY and CDR2 as SAAADI.

Written as DNA, the CDR3 is TGCGCCAGCAGCTCTCGCCTGGGACTAGCGGTCGAGCAGTACTTC. This encodes CASSSRLGLAVEQYF. The J gene is TRBJ2-7, the V gene TRBV5-1; 11 positions agree with TRBD2. CDR1 SGHRS and CDR2 YFSETQ come from the germline V gene. The CDR3 extends over 15 amino acids. J lost 6 bases, V lost 3 bases, and 8 bases had no gene match.

Remarks on this clone: The junction departs from the called germline gene at one end, perhaps through a read error. The rearrangement joins TRBV7-8 to TRBJ2-1, with 10 bases that match TRBD2. This CDR3 contains 17 residues. Germline V lookup: CDR1 SGHVS, CDR2 FQNEAQ. The CDR3 region is CASSLGILAGPYNEQFF. Written as DNA, the CDR3 is TGTGCCAGCAGTTTAGGGATACTAGCGGGACCTTACAATGAGCAGTTCTTC.

The CDR3 DNA reads as TGTGCCAGCAAAAACATGGGACAGGGGGCAAATTCACCCCTCCACTTT. This translates into CASKNMGQGANSPLHF. The J gene is TRBJ1-6, the V gene TRBV2; TRBD1 agrees at 12 bases. The germline gives CDR1 SNHLY, CDR2 FYNNEI. The CDR3 loop spans 16 amino acids. The V and J ends lost 7 bases and 7 bases, in that order; junction bases with no gene match: 8.

The chain combines TRBV6-6 with TRBJ2-7; 10 bases align to TRBD2. V dropped 5 bases and J dropped 3; count of bases not matched to a gene: 10. There are 16 residues in the CDR3. Germline lookup yields CDR1 MNHNY and CDR2 SVGAGI (reference sequence). The chain's CDR3 is CASSRSGLAEIYEQYF. The CDR3 DNA sequence: TGTGCCAGCAGTCGAAGCGGACTAGCGGAAATCTACGAGCAGTACTTC.

This rearrangement joins TRBV2 to TRBJ2-2; D is perhaps TRBD2 (5 bases). The CDR3 extends over 15 amino acids. Germline V gives CDR1 SNHLY, CDR2 FYNNEI. The V and J ends lost 6 bases and 6 bases respectively, with 17 bases between them. For the CDR3, the DNA is TGTGCCAGCAGACTGAGCGGCGTCGGCGCCGGGGAGCTGTTTTTT. Translation: CASRLSGVGAGELFF.

This chain uses TRBV9 with TRBJ2-7, with 8 bases lining up with TRBD1. This CDR3 is built from 13 residues. Losses at the gene ends were 3 bases for V and 5 bases for J; bases not matched to a gene: 4. The germline CDR1 and CDR2 sequences are SGDLS and YYNGEE. This CDR3 reads CASSGPGGHEQYF. For the CDR3, the DNA is TGTGCCAGCAGCGGCCCAGGGGGCCACGAGCAGTACTTC.

CDR3 sequence (DNA): TGTGCCAGCAGCCCCCAGGGGACGGGTCCTGCTGAAGCTTTCTTT. Translating gives CASSPQGTGPAEAFF. The chain links TRBV5-8 to TRBJ1-1; tentatively, D is TRBD1 (6 bases). The V end lost 4 bases, the J end lost 6 bases, and 19 bases lay between the germline ends. The CDR3 covers 15 residues. Germline V gene lookup returns CDR1 SGHTS and CDR2 YDEGEE. Full variable domain (missing parts from reference TRBV5-8 and TRBJ1-1): EAGVTQSPTHLIKTRGQQATLRCSPISGHTSVYWYQQALGLGLQFLLWYDEGEERNRGNFPPRFSGRQFPNYSSELNVNALELEDSALYLCASSPQGTGPAEAFFGQGTRLTVV.

This clone has a single count. The chain is built from TRBV7-2 and TRBJ2-1; 10 nucleotides align to TRBD2. Trimming cost V 2 bases and J 8 bases; bases outside gene matches: 12. Germline loops: CDR1 SGHTA, CDR2 FQGNSA. This CDR3 contains 17 residues. This chain's CDR3 is CASSLIVLAGDTHEQFF. CDR3 nucleotides: TGTGCCAGCAGCTTAATAGTGCTAGCGGGAGACACCCATGAGCAGTTCTTC.

This clone was recorded a few times. The rearrangement uses TRBV13 and TRBJ2-7; 10 bases match TRBD2. CDR1 PRHDT and CDR2 FYEKMQ come from the germline V gene (reference sequence). CDR3 length: 16 amino acids. V shed 4 bases, J shed 2 bases, and the junction held 8 bases outside the gene matches. CDR3 protein: CASSSGLAETTYEQYF. As DNA, the CDR3 is TGTGCCAGCAGCTCTGGACTAGCGGAGACCACCTACGAGCAGTACTTC. The entire variable domain, with the rest obtained from reference TRBV13 and TRBJ2-7, is as follows: AAGVIQSPRHLIKEKRETATLKCYPIPRHDTVYWYQQGPGQDPQFLISFYEKMQSDKGSIPDRFSAQQFSDYHSELNMSSLELGDSALYFCASSSGLAETTYEQYFGPGTRLTVT.

The chain combines TRBV25-1 with TRBJ1-2; D uncertain. The V and J ends lost 7 bases and 2 bases respectively, with 14 bases between them. The CDR3 has 14 residues. Germline CDR1 reads MGHDK; CDR2 reads SYGVNS. The CDR3 bases are TGTGCCAGCACCGAAATCCCAGGCAACTATGGCTACACCTTC. This translates into CASTEIPGNYGYTF.

This sequence joins TRBV7-2 and TRBJ1-5; possible D gene TRBD1, 5 bases. Germline values: CDR1 SGHTA, CDR2 FQGNSA. This CDR3 has 15 residues. V was trimmed by 5 bases and J by 6 bases, leaving 17 bases between them. The CDR3 spells CASSPDRVSIQPQHF. The CDR3 bases are TGTGCCAGCAGCCCAGACAGAGTTTCAATTCAGCCCCAGCATTTT.

The rearrangement joins TRBV5-1 to TRBJ1-4; D call uncertain. Trimming cost V 4 bases and J 3 bases, with 19 bases left between them. This CDR3 spans 17 amino acids. Germline CDR1 reads SGHRS; CDR2 reads YFSETQ. CDR3 residues: CASSPADYTLANEKLFF. The CDR3 DNA sequence: TGCGCCAGCAGCCCTGCAGATTACACCCTGGCTAATGAAAAACTGTTTTTT.

The J gene is TRBJ1-6, the V gene TRBV21-1; the D segment call TRBD1 is taken from the table without a DNA check. TRBV21-1 is a listed pseudogene. The CDR3 spans 13 residues. DNA for the CDR3: TGTGCCAGCAGCGGAGGACAGAATTCACCCCTCCACTTT. This encodes CASSGGQNSPLHF.

V and J are TRBV19 and TRBJ1-1, with D unresolved. Trimming removed 3 bases from V and 1 base from J, with 3 bases in between. Germline CDR1 reads LNHDA; CDR2 reads SQIVND (reference sequence). The CDR3 has 12 residues. CDR3 sequence reads: CASSIGNTEAFF. CDR3 coding DNA: TGTGCCAGTAGTATCGGGAACACTGAAGCTTTCTTT. Together with reference TRBV19 and TRBJ1-1, the CDR3 gives the full variable domain: DGGITQSPKYLFRKEGQNVTLSCEQNLNHDAMYWYRQDPGQGLRLIYYSQIVNDFQKGDIAEGYSVSREKKESFPLTVTSAQKNPTAFYLCASSIGNTEAFFGQGTRLTVV.

The rearrangement uses TRBV6-1 and TRBJ1-1, with D unclear. The V end was cut by 1 base, the J end by 4 bases, with 16 bases between. This CDR3 has 16 amino acids. Germline CDR1 is MNHNS and CDR2 is SASEGT. Here the CDR3 reads CASSEERRAKSTEAFF. CDR3 DNA: TGTGCCAGCAGTGAAGAGAGGCGGGCCAAAAGCACTGAAGCTTTCTTT.

The rearrangement links TRBV21-1 to TRBJ2-1; the D call TRBD2 from the table was never checked on the DNA. TRBV21-1 is a listed pseudogene. The CDR3 spans 18 residues. For the CDR3, the DNA is TGTGCCAGCAGCAAAGAAAAGGCTAGCGGGAGAGCCTACAATGAGCAGTTCTTC. Translation: CASSKEKASGRAYNEQFF.

The CDR3: CASSLFRRGSNSNQPQHF. In DNA, the CDR3 is TGTGCCAGCAGTTTATTCCGAAGGGGGTCCAATAGCAATCAGCCCCAGCATTTT. This sequence joins TRBV28 and TRBJ1-5, with D perhaps TRBD1 (6 bases). The V end was cut by 1 base, the J end by 0 bases, with 16 bases between. This CDR3 is built from 18 residues. Germline-derived CDR1 and CDR2 are MDHEN and SYDVKM.

The chain couples TRBV7-9 to TRBJ2-7, with 7 positions matching TRBD1. The CDR3 runs to 12 residues. The V gene's germline CDR1 is SEHNR and CDR2 FQNEAQ (reference sequence). The V and J ends lost 5 bases and 6 bases, in that order; junction bases with no gene match: 4. The CDR3 DNA is TGTGCCAGCAGCACAGGGGAAGGCGAGCAGTACTTC. It encodes CASSTGEGEQYF.

The V call is TRBV2, the J call TRBJ1-2, with D perhaps TRBD1 (6 bases). V was pared by 5 bases and J by 5 bases, with 15 bases between. Germline-derived CDR1 and CDR2 are SNHLY and FYNNEI. This CDR3 contains 14 residues. DNA of the CDR3: TGTGCCAGCAGTAGTACAGGGCTCTGGTATGGCTACACCTTC. It is translated as CASSSTGLWYGYTF.

The genes are TRBV27 and TRBJ1-1; a weak D match, TRBD1 (6 bases). The CDR3 length is 18 residues. Trimming shortened V by 4 bases and J by 4 bases, and 25 bases separated the two germline ends. CDR1 MNHEY and CDR2 SMNVEV come from the germline V gene (reference sequence). CDR3 sequence: CASSSSWARGQRGTEAFF. The CDR3 DNA sequence: TGTGCCAGCAGTTCAAGTTGGGCCAGGGGTCAACGAGGCACTGAAGCTTTCTTT.